The rows below give T cell receptor beta chains drawn from one sample of a study of shared clonotypes between healthy human individuals. Sequencing was performed with immunoSEQ multiplex PCR; in TCRdb, only in-frame clones are kept and a portion is missing. This sample has about 1.1 million clones, with more than 75% found just once. The sample taken for sequencing was memory CD4+ T cells from PBMCs. The source is a young man in good health. Some clones in this sample may be carry-over from other donors' samples. The CDR3 runs from the conserved cysteine through the conserved F or W. The order of the fields is clone size, V gene, D gene, J gene, CDR3 protein, CDR3 DNA. A D gene is named only where the DNA matches it firmly. Clone sizes are given selectively: once, few, many, or a class where the clone is expanded.

>.|TRBV7-3|.|TRBJ2-5
CASSLFSAVQETQYF
TGTGCCAGCAGCTTATTCTCTGCGGTCCAAGAGACCCAGTACTTC
>.|TRBV15|.|TRBJ2-7
CATSRGDGPYEQYF
TGTGCCACCAGCAGAGGAGACGGTCCCTACGAGCAGTACTTC
>.|TRBV6-5|.|TRBJ1-3
CAALRGNTIYF
TGTGCCGCCCTTCGAGGAAACACCATATATTTT
>few|TRBV5-1|.|TRBJ2-2
CASSLGNTGELFF
TGCGCCAGCAGCTTGGGAAACACCGGGGAGCTGTTTTTT
>.|TRBV6-5|.|TRBJ1-3
CASSYSMGAGNTIYF
TGTGCCAGCAGTTACTCGATGGGCGCCGGAAACACCATATATTTT
>.|TRBV7-2|.|TRBJ2-1
CASSRGRYNEQFF
TGTGCCAGCAGCCGAGGGCGGTACAATGAGCAGTTCTTC
>.|TRBV21-1|.|TRBJ2-1
CASSKEDGTSGRSDEQFF
TGTGCCAGCAGCAAAGAGGACGGGACTAGCGGGAGATCTGATGAGCAGTTCTTC
>.|TRBV27|.|TRBJ1-2
CASSPTGLGGYTF
TGTGCCAGCAGCCCAACAGGGTTGGGTGGCTACACCTTC
>few|TRBV9|.|TRBJ1-2
CASSASVSRDYGYTF
TGTGCCAGCAGCGCCAGCGTATCACGGGACTATGGCTACACCTTC
>.|TRBV10-3|.|TRBJ1-4
CAISESGGGREKLFF
TGTGCCATCAGTGAGTCGGGGGGCGGACGGGAAAAACTGTTTTTT
>few|TRBV2|.|TRBJ2-3
CASSLGQGGTDTQYF
TGTGCCAGCAGTTTGGGACAAGGGGGCACAGATACGCAGTATTTT
>.|TRBV2|.|TRBJ2-7
CASIPDGASSYEQYF
TGTGCCAGCATACCGGACGGAGCCTCTTCCTACGAGCAGTACTTC
>once|TRBV6-5|.|TRBJ1-5
CASSAGATSNSQHF
TGTGCCAGCTCTGCAGGGGCTACAAGTAATTCCCAGCATTTT
>many|TRBV4-3|.|TRBJ1-5
CASSQEGHSNQPQHF
TGCGCCAGCAGCCAAGAGGGGCATAGCAATCAGCCCCAGCATTTT
>.|TRBV5-1|.|TRBJ1-2
CASSFGFGYGYTF
TGCGCCAGCAGCTTTGGGTTCGGCTATGGCTACACCTTC
>few|TRBV27|.|TRBJ1-4
CASSLWGTNEKLFF
TGTGCCAGCAGTTTATGGGGAACTAATGAAAAACTGTTTTTT
>.|TRBV6-6|.|TRBJ2-3
CAIRGADTQYF
TGTGCCATACGGGGCGCAGATACGCAGTATTTT
>.|TRBV6-6|.|TRBJ2-5
CASSPYQETQYF
TGTGCCAGCAGCCCGTACCAAGAGACCCAGTACTTC
>once|TRBV6-1|TRBD1|TRBJ1-1
CASSRDRPNTEAFF
TGTGCCAGCAGTCGGGACAGACCGAACACTGAAGCTTTCTTT
>.|TRBV5-1|.|TRBJ2-3
CASSLGAVGTDTQYF
TGCGCCAGCAGCTTGGGGGCCGTAGGCACAGATACGCAGTATTTT
>many|TRBV29-1|TRBD1|TRBJ1-5
CSVRDSNSNQPQHF
TGCAGCGTGCGGGACAGTAATAGCAATCAGCCCCAGCATTTT
>.|TRBV18|TRBD1|TRBJ2-2
CASSPGQGFTGELFF
TGTGCCAGCTCACCGGGACAGGGGTTCACCGGGGAGCTGTTTTTT
>.|TRBV28|.|TRBJ1-2
CASSSIGGQIPYGYTF
TGTGCCAGCAGTTCGATAGGGGGGCAGATACCCTATGGCTACACCTTC
>.|TRBV28|.|TRBJ2-3
CASSYAHSTSTDTQYF
TGTGCCAGCTCATATGCTCACAGTACTAGCACAGATACGCAGTATTTT
>.|TRBV10-1|.|TRBJ2-7
CALHGGQRKDEEQYF
TGCGCCCTCCACGGCGGCCAGAGGAAAGACGAGGAGCAGTACTTC
>.|TRBV5-1|TRBD1|TRBJ2-3
CASSDPTGAGDTQYF
TGCGCCAGCAGCGACCCGACAGGGGCAGGGGATACGCAGTATTTT
>.|TRBV7-8|.|TRBJ2-7
CASSLGTGPYEQYF
TGTGCCAGCAGCTTAGGAACCGGTCCCTACGAGCAGTACTTC
>.|TRBV28|.|TRBJ2-5
CASSLTGAGKETQYF
TGTGCCAGCAGTTTAACGGGGGCGGGAAAAGAGACCCAGTACTTC
>.|TRBV6-5|.|TRBJ2-7
CASSYLGADSYEQYF
TGTGCCAGCAGTTACCTAGGCGCGGACTCCTACGAGCAGTACTTC
>.|TRBV20-1|.|TRBJ2-2
CSASGAGELFF
TGCAGTGCTAGCGGGGCCGGGGAGCTGTTTTTT
>.|TRBV9|TRBD2|TRBJ2-1
CASSVRTSGYNEQFF
TGTGCCAGCAGCGTCAGGACTAGCGGCTACAATGAGCAGTTCTTC
>.|TRBV7-2|TRBD1|TRBJ1-5
CASSLYSGGSWYF
TGTGCCAGCAGCTTATATTCAGGGGGCAGTTGGTATTTT
>.|TRBV5-4|.|TRBJ2-3
CASSLGPGDTQYF
TGTGCCAGCAGCTTGGGCCCAGGAGATACGCAGTATTTT
>once|TRBV9|.|TRBJ2-2
CASSGHRTGELFF
TGTGCCAGCAGCGGCCACAGGACCGGGGAGCTGTTTTTT
>once|TRBV29-1|.|TRBJ1-3
CSVVGYGNTIYF
TGCAGCGTTGTAGGGTACGGAAACACCATATATTTT
>.|TRBV6-5|TRBD1|TRBJ1-1
CASTDRVTEAFF
TGTGCCAGCACGGACAGGGTCACTGAAGCTTTCTTT
>.|TRBV5-4|.|TRBJ1-1
CASSPPNDGEGRAFF
TGTGCCAGCAGCCCACCCAACGACGGGGAGGGCCGAGCTTTCTTT
>.|TRBV2|.|TRBJ1-1
CASSDPMWPEAFF
TGTGCCAGCAGTGACCCTATGTGGCCTGAAGCTTTCTTT
>few|TRBV28|.|TRBJ1-4
CASAGSGTNEKLFF
TGTGCCAGCGCGGGGAGTGGGACTAATGAAAAACTGTTTTTT
>.|TRBV7-9|.|TRBJ1-2
CASSESQGFDGYTF
TGTGCCAGCAGCGAGTCGCAGGGGTTTGATGGCTACACCTTC
>.|TRBV7-2|.|TRBJ2-3
CASSFGQPTDTQYF
TGTGCCAGCAGCTTTGGACAGCCCACAGATACGCAGTATTTT
>.|TRBV5-1|.|TRBJ1-4
CASSPGWTVANEKLFF
TGCGCCAGCAGCCCGGGGTGGACCGTCGCAAATGAAAAACTGTTTTTT
>.|TRBV5-1|.|TRBJ2-5
CASSSQSGVQETQYF
TGCGCCAGCAGCTCCCAGTCTGGGGTTCAAGAGACCCAGTACTTC
>.|TRBV9|TRBD2|TRBJ2-5
CASSVGGASGTLQETQYF
TGTGCCAGCAGCGTAGGCGGGGCTAGCGGGACACTTCAAGAGACCCAGTACTTC
>.|TRBV7-2|.|TRBJ2-5
CASSLVGLGGETQYF
TGTGCCAGCAGCTTAGTAGGGCTGGGTGGCGAGACCCAGTACTTC
>few|TRBV19|.|TRBJ1-2
CASSVTGNYGYTF
TGTGCCAGTAGTGTCACGGGTAACTATGGCTACACCTTC